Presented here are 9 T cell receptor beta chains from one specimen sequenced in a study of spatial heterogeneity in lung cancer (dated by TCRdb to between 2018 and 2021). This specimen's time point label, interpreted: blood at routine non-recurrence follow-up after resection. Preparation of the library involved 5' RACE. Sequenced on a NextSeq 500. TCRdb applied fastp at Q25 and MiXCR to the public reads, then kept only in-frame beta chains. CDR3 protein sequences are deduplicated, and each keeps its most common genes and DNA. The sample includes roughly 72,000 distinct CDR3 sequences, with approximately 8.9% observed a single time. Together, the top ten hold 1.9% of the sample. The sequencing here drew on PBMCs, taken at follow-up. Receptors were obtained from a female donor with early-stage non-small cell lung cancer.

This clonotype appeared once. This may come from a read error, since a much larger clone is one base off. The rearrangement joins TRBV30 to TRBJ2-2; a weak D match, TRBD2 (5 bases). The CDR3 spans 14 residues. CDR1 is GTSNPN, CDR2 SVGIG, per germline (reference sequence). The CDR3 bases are TGTGCCTGGAACCGACTCAAGAACACCGGGGAGCTGTCTTTT. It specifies CAWNRLKNTGELSF.

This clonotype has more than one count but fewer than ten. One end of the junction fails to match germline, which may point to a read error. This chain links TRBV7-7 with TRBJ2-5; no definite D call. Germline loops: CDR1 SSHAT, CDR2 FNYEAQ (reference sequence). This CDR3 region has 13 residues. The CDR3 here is CASSLVSQETQYF. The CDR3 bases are TGTGCTAGCAGCTTAGTATCCCAAGAGACCCAGTACTTC.

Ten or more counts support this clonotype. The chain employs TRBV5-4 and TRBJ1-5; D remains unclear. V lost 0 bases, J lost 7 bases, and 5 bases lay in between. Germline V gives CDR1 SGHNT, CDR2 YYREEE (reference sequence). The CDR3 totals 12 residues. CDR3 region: CASSLEGQPQHF. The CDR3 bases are TGTGCCAGCAGCTTGGAAGGGCAGCCCCAGCATTTT.

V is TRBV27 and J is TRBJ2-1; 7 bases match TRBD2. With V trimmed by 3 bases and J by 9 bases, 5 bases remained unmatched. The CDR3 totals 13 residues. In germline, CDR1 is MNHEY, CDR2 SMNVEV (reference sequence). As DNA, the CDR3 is TGTGCCAGCAGTTTGGGAGGGATTAGTGAGCAGTTCTTC. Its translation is CASSLGGISEQFF.

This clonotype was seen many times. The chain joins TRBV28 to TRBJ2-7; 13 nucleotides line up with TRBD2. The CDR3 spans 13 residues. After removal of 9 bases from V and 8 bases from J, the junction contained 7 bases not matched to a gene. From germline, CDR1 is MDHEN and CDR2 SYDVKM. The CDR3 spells CASRGLAGRQQYF. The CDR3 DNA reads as TGTGCCAGTAGGGGACTAGCGGGAAGGCAGCAGTACTTC.

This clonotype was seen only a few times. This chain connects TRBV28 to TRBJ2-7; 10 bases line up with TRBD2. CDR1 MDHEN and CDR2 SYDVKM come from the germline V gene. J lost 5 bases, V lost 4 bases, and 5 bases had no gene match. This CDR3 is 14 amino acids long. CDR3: CASSWLAGVNEQYF. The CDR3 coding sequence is TGTGCCAGCAGTTGGCTAGCGGGAGTTAACGAGCAGTACTTC.

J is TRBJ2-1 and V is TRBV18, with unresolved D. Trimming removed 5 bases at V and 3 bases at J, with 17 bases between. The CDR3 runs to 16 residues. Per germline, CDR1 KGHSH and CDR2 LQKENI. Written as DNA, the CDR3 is TGTGCCAGCTCAGAAGCATTCGCACAGTACTACAATGAGCAGTTCTTC. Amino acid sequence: CASSEAFAQYYNEQFF.

CDR3 loop: CASSFHGLRPRAYEQYF. As DNA, the CDR3 is TGTGCCAGCAGTTTCCACGGACTGCGACCTAGAGCCTACGAGCAGTACTTC. V and J are TRBV28 and TRBJ2-7, with D maybe TRBD2 (5 bases). CDR3 size: 17 residues. Germline CDR1 MDHEN, CDR2 SYDVKM. Trimming shortened V by 3 bases and J by 2 bases, and 20 bases separated the two germline ends.

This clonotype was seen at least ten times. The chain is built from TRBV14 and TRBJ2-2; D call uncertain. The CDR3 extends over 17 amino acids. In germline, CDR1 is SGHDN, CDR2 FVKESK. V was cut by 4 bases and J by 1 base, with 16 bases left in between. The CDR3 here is CASSPRRAYWNTGELFF. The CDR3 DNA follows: TGTGCCAGCAGCCCCAGAAGGGCGTACTGGAACACCGGGGAGCTGTTTTTT.